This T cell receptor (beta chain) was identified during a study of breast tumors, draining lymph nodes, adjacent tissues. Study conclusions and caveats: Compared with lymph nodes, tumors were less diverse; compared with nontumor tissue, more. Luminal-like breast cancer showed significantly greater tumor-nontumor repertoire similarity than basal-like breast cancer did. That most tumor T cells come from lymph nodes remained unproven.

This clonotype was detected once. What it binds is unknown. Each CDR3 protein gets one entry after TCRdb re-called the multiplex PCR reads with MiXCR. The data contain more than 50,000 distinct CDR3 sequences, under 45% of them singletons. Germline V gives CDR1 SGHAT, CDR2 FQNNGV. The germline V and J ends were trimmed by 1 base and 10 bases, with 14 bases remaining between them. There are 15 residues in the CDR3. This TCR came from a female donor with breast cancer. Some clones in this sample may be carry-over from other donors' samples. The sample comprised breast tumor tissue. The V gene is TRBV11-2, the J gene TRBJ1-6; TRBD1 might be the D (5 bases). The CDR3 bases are TGTGCCAGCAGCTTAGCCAGGGCCCCGGGATCACCCCTCCACTTT. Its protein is CASSLARAPGSPLHF.